This TCR beta chain was captured by sequencing in a study of CD8 T cells in Susac syndrome. Germline V CDR1 and CDR2: SGHTA, FQGNSA. Losses at the gene ends were 5 bases for V and 10 bases for J; bases not matched to a gene: 15. The CDR3 is 16 residues long. Reverse transcription of roughly 0.45 to 1 ug RNA was carried out with random hexamers. TCRdb re-derived calls from the immunoSEQ multiplex PCR reads in MiXCR, one entry per CDR3 protein. The sample comprises around 170,000 distinct CDR3 sequences, roughly 95% of which are singletons, and about 0.13% rests with the top ten. This clonotype was seen only once.

The chain couples TRBV7-2 to TRBJ2-1, with TRBD2 matching over 9 bases. The sequenced sample was CD4+ T cells from PBMCs. This TCR was sampled from a human donor with Susac syndrome. The CDR3 region has the DNA TGTGCCAGCAGCCCACAAAGCCGCGGGAGGGCTGGAGAGCAGTTCTTC. The encoded protein is CASSPQSRGRAGEQFF.